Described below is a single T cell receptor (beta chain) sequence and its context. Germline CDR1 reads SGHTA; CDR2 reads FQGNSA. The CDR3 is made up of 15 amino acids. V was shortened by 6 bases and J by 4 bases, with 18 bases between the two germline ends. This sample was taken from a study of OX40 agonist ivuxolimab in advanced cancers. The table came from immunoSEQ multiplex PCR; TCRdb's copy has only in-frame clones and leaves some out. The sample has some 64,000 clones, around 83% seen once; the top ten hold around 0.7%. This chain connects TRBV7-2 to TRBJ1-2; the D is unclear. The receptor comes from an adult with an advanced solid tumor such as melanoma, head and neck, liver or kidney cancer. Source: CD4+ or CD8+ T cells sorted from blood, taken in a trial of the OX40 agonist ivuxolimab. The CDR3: CASRYTVSGPYGYTF. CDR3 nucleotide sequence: TGTGCCAGCAGATATACAGTGAGTGGCCCCTATGGCTACACCTTC.